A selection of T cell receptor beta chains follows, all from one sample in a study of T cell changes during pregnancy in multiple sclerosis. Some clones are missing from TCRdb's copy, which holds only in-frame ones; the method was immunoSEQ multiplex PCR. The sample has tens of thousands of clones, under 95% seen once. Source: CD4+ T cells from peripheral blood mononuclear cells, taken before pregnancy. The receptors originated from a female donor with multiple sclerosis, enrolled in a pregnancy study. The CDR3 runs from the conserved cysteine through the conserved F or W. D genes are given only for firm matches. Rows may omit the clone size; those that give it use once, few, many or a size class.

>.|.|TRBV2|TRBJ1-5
CASSESDFNQPQHF
TGTGCCAGCAGTGAATCGGACTTTAATCAGCCCCAGCATTTT
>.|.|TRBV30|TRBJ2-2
CASHWRGPGELFF
TGTGCCTCACATTGGAGGGGGCCGGGGGAGCTGTTTTTT
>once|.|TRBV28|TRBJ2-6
CASSKTGSGANVLTF
TGTGCCAGCAGTAAGACAGGCTCTGGGGCCAACGTCCTGACTTTC
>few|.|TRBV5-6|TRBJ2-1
CASSLGGTRVYNEQFF
TGTGCCAGCAGCTTGGGGGGGACACGGGTATACAATGAGCAGTTCTTC
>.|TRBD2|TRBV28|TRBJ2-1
CASSYGGGNINEQFF
TGTGCCAGCAGTTATGGCGGGGGGAATATCAATGAGCAGTTCTTC
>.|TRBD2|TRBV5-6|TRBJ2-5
CASSLTPTPTGGETQYF
TGTGCCAGCAGTCTGACCCCGACTCCCACGGGAGGAGAGACCCAGTACTTC
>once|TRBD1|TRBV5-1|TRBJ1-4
CASSYGQAWGEKLFF
TGCGCCAGCAGCTATGGACAGGCTTGGGGTGAAAAACTGTTTTTT
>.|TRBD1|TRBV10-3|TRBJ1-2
CAISESRQGDDGYTF
TGTGCCATCAGTGAGTCAAGGCAGGGGGACGATGGCTACACCTTC
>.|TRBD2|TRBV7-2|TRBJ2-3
CASSRWREMRRYGTDTQYF
TGTGCCAGCAGCCGATGGCGGGAGATGCGGCGGTATGGCACAGATACGCAGTATTTT
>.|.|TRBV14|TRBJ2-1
CASSQAAGPYNEQFF
TGTGCCAGCAGCCAAGCAGCGGGCCCCTACAATGAGCAGTTCTTC
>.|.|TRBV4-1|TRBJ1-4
CASSHHRATNEKLFF
TGCGCCAGCAGCCACCACAGGGCAACTAATGAAAAACTGTTTTTT
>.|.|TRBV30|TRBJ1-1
CAWSRDRGNTEAFF
TGTGCCTGGAGTCGAGACCGAGGGAACACTGAAGCTTTCTTT
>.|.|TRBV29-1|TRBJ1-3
CSVEGGKNLGSSGNTIYF
TGCAGCGTTGAAGGCGGGAAGAACCTAGGAAGCTCTGGAAACACCATATATTTT
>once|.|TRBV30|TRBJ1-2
CAWSAPTGTRSYGYTF
TGTGCCTGGAGTGCCCCTACAGGGACGAGAAGCTATGGCTACACCTTC
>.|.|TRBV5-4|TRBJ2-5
CASSFGGPGGETQYF
TGTGCCAGCAGCTTTGGGGGCCCGGGTGGGGAGACCCAGTACTTC
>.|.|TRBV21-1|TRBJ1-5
CASSKGRRVDQPQHF
TGTGCCAGCAGCAAAGGAAGGAGGGTCGATCAGCCCCAGCATTTT
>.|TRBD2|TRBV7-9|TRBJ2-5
CASSLGGEGFQETQYF
TGTGCCAGCAGCTTAGGCGGGGAGGGCTTTCAAGAGACCCAGTACTTC
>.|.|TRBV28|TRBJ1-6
CASSPQGNSPLHF
TGTGCCAGCAGTCCTCAGGGTAATTCACCCCTCCACTTT
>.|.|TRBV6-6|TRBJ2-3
CASSPLPDTQYF
TGTGCCAGCAGTCCTCTTCCAGATACGCAGTATTTT
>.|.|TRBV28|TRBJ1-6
CASSLRANNSPLHF
TGTGCCAGCAGTTTACGAGCGAACAATTCACCCCTCCACTTT
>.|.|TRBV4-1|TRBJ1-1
CASSQDQVLNTEAFF
TGCGCCAGCAGCCAAGATCAGGTACTGAACACTGAAGCTTTCTTT
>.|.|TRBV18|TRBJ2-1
CASSRGAQRDEQFF
TGTGCCAGCTCCCGGGGAGCGCAGCGGGATGAGCAGTTCTTC
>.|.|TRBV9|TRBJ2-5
CASSVSGVPSQETQYF
TGTGCCAGCAGCGTGTCCGGGGTTCCCAGCCAAGAGACCCAGTACTTC
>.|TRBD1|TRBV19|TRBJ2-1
CASSLGTGALNEQFF
TGTGCCAGTTCCCTAGGGACAGGGGCTCTCAATGAGCAGTTCTTC
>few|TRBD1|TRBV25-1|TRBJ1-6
CASSRDRVSPLHF
TGTGCCAGCAGCCGGGACAGGGTTTCACCCCTCCACTTT
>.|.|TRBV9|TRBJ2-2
CASSVYGGANTGELFF
TGTGCCAGCAGCGTATACGGGGGAGCGAACACCGGGGAGCTGTTTTTT
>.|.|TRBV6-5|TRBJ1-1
CASSWGGQGNTEAFF
TGTGCCAGCAGTTGGGGAGGGCAGGGAAACACTGAAGCTTTCTTT
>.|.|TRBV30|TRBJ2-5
CAWNAGQETQYF
TGTGCCTGGAACGCAGGCCAAGAGACCCAGTACTTC
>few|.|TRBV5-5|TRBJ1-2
CASSLNSPNYGYTF
TGTGCCAGCAGCTTGAACAGCCCTAACTATGGCTACACCTTC
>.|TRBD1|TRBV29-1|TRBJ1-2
CSVEPQGAVYGYTF
TGCAGCGTTGAACCCCAGGGGGCGGTCTATGGCTACACCTTC
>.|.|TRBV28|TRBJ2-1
CASSSGGGNEQFF
TGTGCCAGCAGTTCCGGGGGAGGCAATGAGCAGTTCTTC
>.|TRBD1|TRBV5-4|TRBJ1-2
CASSAGQGRLGYTF
TGTGCCAGCAGCGCCGGACAGGGAAGGCTTGGCTACACCTTC
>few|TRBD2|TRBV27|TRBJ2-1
CASTDLAGGYNEQFF
TGTGCCAGCACCGACCTAGCGGGAGGTTACAATGAGCAGTTCTTC
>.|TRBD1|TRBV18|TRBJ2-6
CASSPLTGYQRSGANVLTF
TGTGCCAGCTCACCACTGACAGGGTACCAGCGCTCTGGGGCCAACGTCCTGACTTTC
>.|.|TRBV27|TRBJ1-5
CASSLQGSNQPQHF
TGTGCCAGCAGCCTACAGGGTAGCAATCAGCCCCAGCATTTT
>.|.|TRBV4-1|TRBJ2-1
CASSQEGTVYNEQFF
TGCGCCAGCAGCCAGGAGGGTACTGTTTACAATGAGCAGTTCTTC
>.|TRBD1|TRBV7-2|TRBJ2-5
CASSLPTGGWETQYF
TGTGCCAGCAGCCTACCCACAGGGGGCTGGGAGACCCAGTACTTC
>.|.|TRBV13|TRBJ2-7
CASSDRGSYEQYF
TGTGCCAGCAGCGACCGGGGCTCCTACGAGCAGTACTTC
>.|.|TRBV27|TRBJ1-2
CASSFLSAGFGYTF
TGTGCCAGCAGTTTTCTATCGGCAGGGTTTGGCTACACCTTC
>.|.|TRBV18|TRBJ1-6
CASSPEQGNSPLHF
TGTGCCAGCTCACCTGAACAGGGTAATTCACCCCTCCACTTT